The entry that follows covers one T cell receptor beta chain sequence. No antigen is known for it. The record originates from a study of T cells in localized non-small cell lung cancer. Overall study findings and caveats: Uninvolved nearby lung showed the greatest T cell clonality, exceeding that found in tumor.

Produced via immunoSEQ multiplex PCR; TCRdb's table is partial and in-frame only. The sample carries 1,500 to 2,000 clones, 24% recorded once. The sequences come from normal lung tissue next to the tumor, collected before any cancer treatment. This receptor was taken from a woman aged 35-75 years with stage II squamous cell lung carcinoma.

In DNA, the CDR3 is TGTGCCAGTAGTACCGGGACTAGCGGGAGAGAGACCCAGTACTTC. Translation gives CASSTGTSGRETQYF. This chain connects TRBV19 to TRBJ2-5, with 14 bases fitting TRBD2. The CDR3 is 15 residues long. Germline loops: CDR1 LNHDA, CDR2 SQIVND (reference sequence). With V trimmed by 4 bases and J by 4 bases, 2 bases remained unmatched.